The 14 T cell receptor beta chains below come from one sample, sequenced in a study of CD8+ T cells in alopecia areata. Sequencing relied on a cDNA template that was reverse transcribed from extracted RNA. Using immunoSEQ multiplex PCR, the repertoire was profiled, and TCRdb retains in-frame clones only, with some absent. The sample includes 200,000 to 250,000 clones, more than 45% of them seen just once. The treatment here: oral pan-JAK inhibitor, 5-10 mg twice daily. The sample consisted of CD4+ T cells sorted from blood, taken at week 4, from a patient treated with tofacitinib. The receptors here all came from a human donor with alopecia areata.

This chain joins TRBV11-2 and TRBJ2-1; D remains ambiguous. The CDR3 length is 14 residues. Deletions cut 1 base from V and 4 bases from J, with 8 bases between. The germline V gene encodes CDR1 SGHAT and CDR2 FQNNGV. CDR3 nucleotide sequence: TGTGCCAGCAGCTTAGGGCCATCTTACAATGAGCAGTTCTTC. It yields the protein CASSLGPSYNEQFF.

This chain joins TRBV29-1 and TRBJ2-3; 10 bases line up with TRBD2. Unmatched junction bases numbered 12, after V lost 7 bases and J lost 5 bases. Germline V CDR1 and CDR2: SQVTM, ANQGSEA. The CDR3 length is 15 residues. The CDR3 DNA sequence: TGCAGCGGCCGTAAGTCTAGCGGGGGACTAGATACGCAGTATTTT. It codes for CSGRKSSGGLDTQYF.

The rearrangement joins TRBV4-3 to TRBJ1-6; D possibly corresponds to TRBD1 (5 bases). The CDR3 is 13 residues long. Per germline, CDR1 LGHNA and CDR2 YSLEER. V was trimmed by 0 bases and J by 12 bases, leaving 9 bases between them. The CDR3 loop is CASSQDLGEPLHF. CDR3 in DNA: TGCGCCAGCAGCCAAGATCTGGGGGAACCCCTCCACTTT.

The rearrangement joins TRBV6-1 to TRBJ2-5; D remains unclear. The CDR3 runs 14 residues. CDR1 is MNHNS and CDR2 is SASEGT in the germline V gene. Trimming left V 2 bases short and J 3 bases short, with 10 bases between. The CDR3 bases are TGTGCCAGCAGTGAATTGGGCCGGGAAGAGACCCAGTACTTC. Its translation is CASSELGREETQYF.

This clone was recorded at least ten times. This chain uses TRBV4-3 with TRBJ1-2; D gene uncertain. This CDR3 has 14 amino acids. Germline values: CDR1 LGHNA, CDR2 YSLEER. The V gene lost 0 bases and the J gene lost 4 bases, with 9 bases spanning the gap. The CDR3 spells CASSQDPTVYGYTF. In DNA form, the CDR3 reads TGCGCCAGCAGCCAAGATCCCACAGTCTATGGCTACACCTTC.

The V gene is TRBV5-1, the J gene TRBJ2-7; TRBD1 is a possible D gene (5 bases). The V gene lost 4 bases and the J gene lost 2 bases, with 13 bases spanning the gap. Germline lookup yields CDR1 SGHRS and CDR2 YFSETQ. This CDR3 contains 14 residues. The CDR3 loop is CASSGADTTYEQYF. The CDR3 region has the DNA TGCGCCAGCAGCGGGGCGGACACCACCTACGAGCAGTACTTC.

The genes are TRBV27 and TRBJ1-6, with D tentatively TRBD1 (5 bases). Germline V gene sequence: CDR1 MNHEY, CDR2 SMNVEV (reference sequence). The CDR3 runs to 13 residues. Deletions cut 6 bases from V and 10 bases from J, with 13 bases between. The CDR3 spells CASSKPGPSPLHF. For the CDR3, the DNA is TGTGCCAGCAGCAAACCGGGACCCTCACCCCTCCACTTT.

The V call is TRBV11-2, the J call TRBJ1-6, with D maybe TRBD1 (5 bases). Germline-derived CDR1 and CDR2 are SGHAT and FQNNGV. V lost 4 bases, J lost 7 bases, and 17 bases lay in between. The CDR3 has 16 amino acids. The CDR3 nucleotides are TGTGCCAGCAGCTCGGGACCCCAAAGGACGAATTCACCCCTCCACTTT. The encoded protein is CASSSGPQRTNSPLHF.

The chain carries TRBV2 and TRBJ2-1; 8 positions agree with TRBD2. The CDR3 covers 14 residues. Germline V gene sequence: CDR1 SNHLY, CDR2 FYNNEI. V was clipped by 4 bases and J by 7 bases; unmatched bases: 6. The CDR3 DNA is TGTGCCAGCAGTGCGACTAGCGCGAGGAATGAGCAGTTCTTC. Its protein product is CASSATSARNEQFF.

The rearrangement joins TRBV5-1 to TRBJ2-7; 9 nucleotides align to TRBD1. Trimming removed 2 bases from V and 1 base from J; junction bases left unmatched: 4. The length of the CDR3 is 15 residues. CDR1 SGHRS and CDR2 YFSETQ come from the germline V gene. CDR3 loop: CASSLLGQGSYEQYF. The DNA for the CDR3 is TGCGCCAGCAGCTTATTGGGACAGGGATCCTACGAGCAGTACTTC.

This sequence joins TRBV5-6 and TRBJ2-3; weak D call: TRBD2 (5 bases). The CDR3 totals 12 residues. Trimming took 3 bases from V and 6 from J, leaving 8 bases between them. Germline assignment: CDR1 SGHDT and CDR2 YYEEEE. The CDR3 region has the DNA TGTGCCAGCAGCTCCGAGCGGGATACGCAGTATTTT. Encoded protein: CASSSERDTQYF. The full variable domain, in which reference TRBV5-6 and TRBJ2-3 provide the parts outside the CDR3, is DAGVTQSPTHLIKTRGQQVTLRCSPKSGHDTVSWYQQALGQGPQFIFQYYEEEERQRGNFPDRFSGHQFPNYSSELNVNALLLGDSALYLCASSSERDTQYFGPGTRLTVL.

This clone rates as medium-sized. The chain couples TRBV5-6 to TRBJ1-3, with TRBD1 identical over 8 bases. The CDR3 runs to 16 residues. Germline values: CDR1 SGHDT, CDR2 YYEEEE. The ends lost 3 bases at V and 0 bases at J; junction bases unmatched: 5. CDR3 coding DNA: TGTGCCAGCAGCTCTGGACAGGGCCTCTCTGGAAACACCATATATTTT. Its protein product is CASSSGQGLSGNTIYF.

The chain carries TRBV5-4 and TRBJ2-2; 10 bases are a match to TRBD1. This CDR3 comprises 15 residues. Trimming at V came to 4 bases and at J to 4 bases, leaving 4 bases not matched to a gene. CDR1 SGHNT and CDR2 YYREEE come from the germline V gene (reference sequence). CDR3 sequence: CASSVGQGLTGELFF. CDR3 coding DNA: TGTGCCAGCAGCGTGGGACAGGGGCTCACCGGGGAGCTGTTTTTT. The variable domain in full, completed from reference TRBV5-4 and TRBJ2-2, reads ETGVTQSPTHLIKTRGQQVTLRCSSQSGHNTVSWYQQALGQGPQFIFQYYREEENGRGNFPPRFSGLQFPNYSSELNVNALELDDSALYLCASSVGQGLTGELFFGEGSRLTVL.

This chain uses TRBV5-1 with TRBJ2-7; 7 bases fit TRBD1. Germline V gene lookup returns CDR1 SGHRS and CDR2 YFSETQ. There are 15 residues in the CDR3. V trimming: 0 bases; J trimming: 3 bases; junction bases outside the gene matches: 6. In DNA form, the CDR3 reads TGCGCCAGCAGCTTGGAGGAACAGGGGAGCTACGAGCAGTACTTC. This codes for CASSLEEQGSYEQYF.